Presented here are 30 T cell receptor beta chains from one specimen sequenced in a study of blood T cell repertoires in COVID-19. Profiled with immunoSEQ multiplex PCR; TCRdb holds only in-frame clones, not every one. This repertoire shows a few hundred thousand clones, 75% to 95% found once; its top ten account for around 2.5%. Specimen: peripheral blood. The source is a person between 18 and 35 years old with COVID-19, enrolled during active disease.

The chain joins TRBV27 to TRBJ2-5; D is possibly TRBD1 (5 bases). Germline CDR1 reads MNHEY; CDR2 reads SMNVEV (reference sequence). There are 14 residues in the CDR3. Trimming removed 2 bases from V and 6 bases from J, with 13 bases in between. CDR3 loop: CASSLVGQGKTQYF. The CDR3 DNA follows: TGTGCCAGCAGTTTAGTCGGTCAGGGAAAGACCCAGTACTTC.

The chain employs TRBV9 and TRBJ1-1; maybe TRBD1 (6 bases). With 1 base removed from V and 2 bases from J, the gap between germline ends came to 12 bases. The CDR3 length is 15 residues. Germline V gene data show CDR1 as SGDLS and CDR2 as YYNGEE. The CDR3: CASSVQGGVNTEAFF. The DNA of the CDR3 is TGTGCCAGCAGCGTACAAGGGGGGGTTAACACTGAAGCTTTCTTT.

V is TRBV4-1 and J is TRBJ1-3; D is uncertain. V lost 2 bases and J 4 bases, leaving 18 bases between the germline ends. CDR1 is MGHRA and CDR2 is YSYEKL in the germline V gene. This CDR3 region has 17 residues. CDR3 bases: TGCGCCAGCAGCCAAACTCCCTCCCGGGTCGACGGAAACACCATATATTTT. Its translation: CASSQTPSRVDGNTIYF.

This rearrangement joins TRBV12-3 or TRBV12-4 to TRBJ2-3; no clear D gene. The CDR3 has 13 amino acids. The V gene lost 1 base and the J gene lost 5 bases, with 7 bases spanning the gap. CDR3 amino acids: CASSLDKLDTQYF. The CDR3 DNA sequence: TGTGCCAGCAGTTTAGACAAATTAGATACGCAGTATTTT.

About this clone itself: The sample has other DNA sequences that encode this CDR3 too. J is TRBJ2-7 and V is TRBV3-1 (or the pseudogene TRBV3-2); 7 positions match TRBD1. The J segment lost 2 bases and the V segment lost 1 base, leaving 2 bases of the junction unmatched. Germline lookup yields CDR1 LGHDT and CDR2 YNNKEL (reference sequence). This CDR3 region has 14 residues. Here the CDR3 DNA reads TGTGCCAGCAGCCAAGGGACAGGCCCCTACGAGCAGTACTTC. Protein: CASSQGTGPYEQYF.

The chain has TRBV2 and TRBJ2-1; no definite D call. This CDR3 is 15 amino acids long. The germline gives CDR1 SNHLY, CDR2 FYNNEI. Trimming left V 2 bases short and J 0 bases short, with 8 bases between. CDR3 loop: CASSEWRSSYNEQFF. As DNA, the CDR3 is TGTGCCAGCAGTGAATGGCGGAGCTCCTACAATGAGCAGTTCTTC.

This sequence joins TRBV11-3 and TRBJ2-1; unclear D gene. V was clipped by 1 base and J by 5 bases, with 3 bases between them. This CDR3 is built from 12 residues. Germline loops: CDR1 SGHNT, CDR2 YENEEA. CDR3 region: CASSLVDNEQFF. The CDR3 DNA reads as TGTGCCAGCAGCTTAGTCGACAATGAGCAGTTCTTC. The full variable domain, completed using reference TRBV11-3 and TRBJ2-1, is EAGVVQSPRYKIIEKKQPVAFWCNPISGHNTLYWYLQNLGQGPELLIRYENEEAVDDSQLPKDRFSAERLKGVDSTLKIQPAELGDSAVYLCASSLVDNEQFFGPGTRLTVL.

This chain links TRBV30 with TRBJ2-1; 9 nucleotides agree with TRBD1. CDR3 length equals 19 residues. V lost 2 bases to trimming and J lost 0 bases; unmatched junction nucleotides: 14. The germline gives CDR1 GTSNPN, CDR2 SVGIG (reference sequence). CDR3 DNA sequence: TGTGCCTGGAGTTTAGGGACAGGGCTCGCGACCAGCTCCTACAATGAGCAGTTCTTC. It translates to CAWSLGTGLATSSYNEQFF.

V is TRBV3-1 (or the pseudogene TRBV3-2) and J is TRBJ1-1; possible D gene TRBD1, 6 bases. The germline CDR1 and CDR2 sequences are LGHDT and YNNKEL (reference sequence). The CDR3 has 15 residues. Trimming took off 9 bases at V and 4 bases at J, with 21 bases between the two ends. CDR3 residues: CASAKRASGVTEAFF. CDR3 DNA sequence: TGTGCCAGTGCTAAGAGGGCTTCAGGGGTCACTGAAGCTTTCTTT.

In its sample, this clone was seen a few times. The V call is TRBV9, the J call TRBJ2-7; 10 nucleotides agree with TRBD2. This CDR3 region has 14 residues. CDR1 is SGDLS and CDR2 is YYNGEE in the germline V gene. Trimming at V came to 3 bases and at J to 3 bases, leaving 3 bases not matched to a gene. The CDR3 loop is CASSASGGGYEQYF. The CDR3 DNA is TGTGCCAGCAGCGCCAGCGGGGGGGGCTACGAGCAGTACTTC.

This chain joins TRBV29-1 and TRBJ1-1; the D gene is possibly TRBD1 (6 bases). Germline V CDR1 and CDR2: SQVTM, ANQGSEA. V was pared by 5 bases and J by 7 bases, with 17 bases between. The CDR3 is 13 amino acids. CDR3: CSVKATGPYEAFF. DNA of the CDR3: TGCAGCGTTAAAGCTACAGGGCCTTATGAAGCTTTCTTT.

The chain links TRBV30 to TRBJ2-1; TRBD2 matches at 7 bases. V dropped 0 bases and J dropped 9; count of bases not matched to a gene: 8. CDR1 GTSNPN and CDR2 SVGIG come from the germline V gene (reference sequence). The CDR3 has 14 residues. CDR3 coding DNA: TGTGCCTGGAGTGTAGCGGGAATAGGGGTTGAGCAGTTCTTC. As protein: CAWSVAGIGVEQFF.

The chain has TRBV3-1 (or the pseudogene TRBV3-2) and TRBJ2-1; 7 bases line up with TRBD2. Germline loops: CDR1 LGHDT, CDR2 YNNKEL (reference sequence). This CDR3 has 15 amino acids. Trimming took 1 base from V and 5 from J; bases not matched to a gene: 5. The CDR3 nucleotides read TGTGCCAGCAGCCAAGCGAGCGGGAAACACAATGAGCAGTTCTTC. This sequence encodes CASSQASGKHNEQFF.

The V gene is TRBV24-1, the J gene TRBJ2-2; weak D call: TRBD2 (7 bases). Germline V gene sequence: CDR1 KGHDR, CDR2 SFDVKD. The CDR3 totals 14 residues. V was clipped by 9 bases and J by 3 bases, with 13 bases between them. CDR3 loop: CATGEGDYTGELFF. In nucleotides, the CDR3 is TGTGCCACCGGGGAGGGGGATTACACCGGGGAGCTGTTTTTT.

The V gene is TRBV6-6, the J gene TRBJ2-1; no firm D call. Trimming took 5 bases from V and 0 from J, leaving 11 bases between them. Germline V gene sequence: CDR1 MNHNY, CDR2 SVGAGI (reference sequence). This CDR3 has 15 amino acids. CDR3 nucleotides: TGTGCCAGCAGTCTGGCGGAGAGCTCCTACAATGAGCAGTTCTTC. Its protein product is CASSLAESSYNEQFF.

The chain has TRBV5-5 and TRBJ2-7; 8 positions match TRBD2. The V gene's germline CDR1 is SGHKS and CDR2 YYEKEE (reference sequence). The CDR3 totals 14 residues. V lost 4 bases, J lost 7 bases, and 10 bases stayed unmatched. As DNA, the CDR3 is TGTGCCAGCAGCGGGGAGGTGGGACTAGTGGAGCAGTACTTC. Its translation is CASSGEVGLVEQYF.

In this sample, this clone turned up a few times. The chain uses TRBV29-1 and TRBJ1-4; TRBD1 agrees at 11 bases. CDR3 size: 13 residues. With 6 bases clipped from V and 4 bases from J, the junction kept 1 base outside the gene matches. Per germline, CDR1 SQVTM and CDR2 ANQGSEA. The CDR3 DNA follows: TGCAGCGTGGGGACAGGGGGTAATGAAAAACTGTTTTTT. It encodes CSVGTGGNEKLFF.

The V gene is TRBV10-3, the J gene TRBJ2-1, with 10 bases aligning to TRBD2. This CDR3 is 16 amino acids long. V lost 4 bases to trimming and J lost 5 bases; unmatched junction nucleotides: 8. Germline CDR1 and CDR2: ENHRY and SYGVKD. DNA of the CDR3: TGTGCCATCAGTGGCCCTAGCGGGGGAAAACACAATGAGCAGTTCTTC. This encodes CAISGPSGGKHNEQFF.

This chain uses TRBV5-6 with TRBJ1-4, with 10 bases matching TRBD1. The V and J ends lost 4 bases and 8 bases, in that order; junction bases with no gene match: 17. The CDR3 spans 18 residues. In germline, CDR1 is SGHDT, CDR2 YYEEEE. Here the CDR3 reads CASSRNRDRGRVGEKLFF. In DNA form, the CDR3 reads TGTGCCAGCAGCCGGAACCGGGACAGGGGACGTGTAGGGGAAAAACTGTTTTTT.

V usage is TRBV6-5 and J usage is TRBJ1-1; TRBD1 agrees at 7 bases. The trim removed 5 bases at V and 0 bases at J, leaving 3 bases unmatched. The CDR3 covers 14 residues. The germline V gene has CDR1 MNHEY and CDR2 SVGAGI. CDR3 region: CASSTGAMNTEAFF. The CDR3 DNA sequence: TGTGCCAGCAGTACAGGGGCGATGAACACTGAAGCTTTCTTT.

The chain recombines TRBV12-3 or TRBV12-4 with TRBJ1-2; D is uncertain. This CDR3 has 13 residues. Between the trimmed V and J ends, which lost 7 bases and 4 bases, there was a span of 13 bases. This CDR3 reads CASTLGGSYGYTF. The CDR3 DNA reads TGTGCCAGCACCCTAGGAGGGAGCTATGGCTACACCTTC.

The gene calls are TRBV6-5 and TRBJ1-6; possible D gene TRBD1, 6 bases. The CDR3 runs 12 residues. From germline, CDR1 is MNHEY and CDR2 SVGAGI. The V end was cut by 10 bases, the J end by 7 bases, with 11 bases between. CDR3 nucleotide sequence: TGTGCCACACAAACAGGGAATTCACCCCTCCACTTT. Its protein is CATQTGNSPLHF.

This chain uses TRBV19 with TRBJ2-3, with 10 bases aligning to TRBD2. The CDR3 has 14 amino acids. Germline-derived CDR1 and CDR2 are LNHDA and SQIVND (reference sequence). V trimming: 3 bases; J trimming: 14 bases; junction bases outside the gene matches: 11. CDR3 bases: TGTGCCAGTAGTATGGAGGCTAGCGGGGGCATTGGGTATTTT. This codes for CASSMEASGGIGYF. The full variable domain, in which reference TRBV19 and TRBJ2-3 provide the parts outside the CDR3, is DGGITQSPKYLFRKEGQNVTLSCEQNLNHDAMYWYRQDPGQGLRLIYYSQIVNDFQKGDIAEGYSVSREKKESFPLTVTSAQKNPTAFYLCASSMEASGGIGYFGPGTRLTVL.

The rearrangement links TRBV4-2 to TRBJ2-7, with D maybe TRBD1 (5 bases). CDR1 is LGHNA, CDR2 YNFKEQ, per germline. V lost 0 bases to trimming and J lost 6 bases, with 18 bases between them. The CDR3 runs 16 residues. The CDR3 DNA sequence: TGTGCCAGCAGCCAAGATGACAGCTCTCCAAGGGGCGAGCAGTACTTC. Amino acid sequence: CASSQDDSSPRGEQYF.

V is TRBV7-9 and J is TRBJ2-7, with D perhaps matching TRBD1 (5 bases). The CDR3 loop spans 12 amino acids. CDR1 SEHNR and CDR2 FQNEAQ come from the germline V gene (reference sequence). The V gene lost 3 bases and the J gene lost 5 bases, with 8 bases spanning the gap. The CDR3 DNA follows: TGTGCCAGCAGCTTTGGGGCGGACGAGCAGTACTTC. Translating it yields CASSFGADEQYF.

The CDR3 loop reads CASSPGQGAFNEKLFF. In DNA form, the CDR3 reads TGCGCCAGCAGCCCGGGACAGGGGGCCTTTAATGAAAAACTGTTTTTT. The chain carries TRBV4-1 and TRBJ1-4; TRBD1 agrees at 12 bases. V shed 4 bases and J 4 bases; nucleotides not matched to a gene: 4. The germline CDR1 and CDR2 sequences are MGHRA and YSYEKL. The CDR3 covers 16 residues.

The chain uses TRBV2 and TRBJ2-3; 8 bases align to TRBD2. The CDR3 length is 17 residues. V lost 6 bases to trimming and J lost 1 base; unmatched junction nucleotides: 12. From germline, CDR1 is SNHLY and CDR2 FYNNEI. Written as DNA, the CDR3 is TGTGCCAGCAGCCCATATCGGGGGGGAGACGGCACAGATACGCAGTATTTT. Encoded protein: CASSPYRGGDGTDTQYF.

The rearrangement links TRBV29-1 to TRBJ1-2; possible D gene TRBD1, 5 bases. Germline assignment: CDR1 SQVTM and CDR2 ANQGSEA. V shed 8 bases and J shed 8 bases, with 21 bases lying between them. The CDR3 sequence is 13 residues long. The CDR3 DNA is TGCAGCACCGGGGGATATATCGGACTGGGCTACACCTTC. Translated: CSTGGYIGLGYTF.

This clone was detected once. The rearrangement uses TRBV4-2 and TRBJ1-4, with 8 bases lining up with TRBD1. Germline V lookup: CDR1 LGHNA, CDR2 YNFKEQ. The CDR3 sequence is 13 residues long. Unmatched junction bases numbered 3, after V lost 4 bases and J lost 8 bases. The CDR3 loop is CASSPQGDEKLFF. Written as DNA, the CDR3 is TGTGCCAGCAGCCCACAGGGGGACGAAAAACTGTTTTTT.

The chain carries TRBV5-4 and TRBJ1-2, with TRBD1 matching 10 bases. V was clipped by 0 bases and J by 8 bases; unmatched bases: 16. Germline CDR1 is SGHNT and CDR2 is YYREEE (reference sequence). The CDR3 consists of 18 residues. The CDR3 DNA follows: TGTGCCAGCAGCTTGGATCAAGACCCCGGGACAGGGGTAAAAGGCTACACCTTC. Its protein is CASSLDQDPGTGVKGYTF.